This TCR beta chain was obtained from a study of T cells in Graves' hyperthyroidism and ophthalmopathy. The length of the CDR3 is 14 residues. V shed 6 bases and J 2 bases; nucleotides not matched to a gene: 5. Germline V gene data show CDR1 as SQVTM and CDR2 as ANQGSEA. Ten or more counts support this clonotype. It was RNA transcripts that yielded the amplified TCR beta CDR3 regions. First-round RT-PCR with HTBI primers amplified the TCR CDR3 region. One entry per CDR3 protein, called by TCRdb with MiXCR from the multiplex PCR reads. The sample holds around 600,000 distinct CDR3 sequences, roughly 14% seen once. Each diagnosis was grounded in clinical symptoms, serum thyroxine and TRAb, thyroid ultrasound, and orbital computed tomography.

Specimen: blood. J is TRBJ2-1 and V is TRBV29-1; 9 nucleotides match TRBD1. This clonotype was obtained from a woman in her 50s with Graves' ophthalmopathy. The CDR3 DNA is TGCAGCGTCTCGACAGGGGGGACCTACAATGAGCAGTTCTTC. Its protein product is CSVSTGGTYNEQFF.